The entry below describes one T cell receptor beta chain. Its antigen is currently unknown. The germline V gene encodes CDR1 ENHRY and CDR2 SYGVKD. The CDR3 length is 11 residues. TCRdb re-analyzed the 5' RACE reads; it lists each CDR3 protein once, without DNA. Here the sample table reports more than 400,000 distinct CDR3 sequences. The source of the sample is a study of T cells expressing NK-cell markers. Overall study context: Serological testing identified seven of the eight sequenced donors as HCMV-seropositive and one as seronegative.

Study findings and constraints: Dominant NKG2C+ clonotype frequencies of about 1.0-7.5% of CD8+ T cells were measured in more than 5 donors.

The sequence came from a woman aged 18-70 years in good health. This rearrangement joins TRBV10-3 to TRBJ2-3. What was sequenced was blood T cells: a sorted CD56 or NKG2C T cell subset, CD4+ or CD8+ T cells, or bulk PBMC T cells (not recorded which). Here the CDR3 reads CAISELYTQYF.